A single sample is the source of the 19 T cell receptor beta chains below, sequenced in a study of monozygotic twins with inflammatory bowel disease. TCRdb re-called the 5' RACE reads; one entry per CDR3 protein, DNA not given. The sample holds 400,000 to 500,000 distinct CDR3 sequences. Input material: blood. The receptors were sampled from a human donor with ulcerative colitis or Crohn's disease, or a healthy co-twin of an affected twin (not recorded which).

This chain joins TRBV9 and TRBJ1-2. From germline, CDR1 is SGDLS and CDR2 YYNGEE. This CDR3 spans 13 amino acids. The chain's CDR3 is CASSAMSDYGYTF.

The J gene is TRBJ1-1, the V gene TRBV11-2; the D call of TRBD1 rests on TCRdb alone, since no DNA is present to check it. CDR1 is SGHAT and CDR2 is FQNNGV in the germline V gene. CDR3 length equals 15 residues. This CDR3 is CASSAPGGEDTEAFF.

The chain employs TRBV7-9 and TRBJ2-3. The CDR3 is made up of 14 amino acids. The germline V gene encodes CDR1 SEHNR and CDR2 FQNEAQ (reference sequence). CDR3: CASSSLGFADTQYF.

The V and J genes are TRBV7-2 and TRBJ2-3; checking the TCRdb D call of TRBD1 is not possible without DNA. Germline V CDR1 and CDR2: SGHTA, FQGNSA. The length of the CDR3 is 14 residues. The CDR3 here is CASNLGPSTDTQYF.

The chain is built from TRBV10-3 and TRBJ2-1; no DNA is available, so the TRBD2 call from TCRdb remains unchecked. The CDR3 is made up of 15 amino acids. Germline V gene lookup returns CDR1 ENHRY and CDR2 SYGVKD. The CDR3 loop is CASKAGTLSYNEQFF.

J is TRBJ2-7 and V is TRBV4-1. Germline-derived CDR1 and CDR2 are MGHRA and YSYEKL. The CDR3 sequence is 15 residues long. CDR3 region: CASSQDNRNSYEQYF.

V gene TRBV10-2 combines with J gene TRBJ1-3. The CDR3 sequence is 17 residues long. CDR1 is WSHSY and CDR2 is SAAADI in the germline V gene. The CDR3: CASTTGTAGLGGNTIYF.

This chain links TRBV4-1 with TRBJ2-1. The CDR3 covers 13 residues. Germline CDR1 is MGHRA and CDR2 is YSYEKL. CDR3 loop: CASRPYGLDEQFF.

The genes are TRBV30 and TRBJ1-1; TCRdb designates TRBD1, a call that cannot be tested without DNA. Germline CDR1 GTSNPN, CDR2 SVGIG (reference sequence). The CDR3 is made up of 15 amino acids. The CDR3 here is CAWRVGQYMNTEAFF. Supplemented by reference TRBV30 and TRBJ1-1, the full variable domain reads SQTIHQWPATLVQPVGSPLSLECTVEGTSNPNLYWYRQAAGRGLQLLFYSVGIGQISSEVPQNLSASRPQDRQFILSSKKLLLSDSGFYLCAWRVGQYMNTEAFFGQGTRLTVV.

The chain carries TRBV5-1 and TRBJ1-4; the TRBD1 assignment by TCRdb is unverifiable without DNA. The CDR3 has 16 amino acids. The V gene's germline CDR1 is SGHRS and CDR2 YFSETQ. CDR3 residues: CASSLGGAATNEKLFF.

This chain uses TRBV6-1 with TRBJ2-2. The V gene's germline CDR1 is MNHNS and CDR2 SASEGT. The CDR3 consists of 12 residues. The CDR3 here is CASNMRTGELFF.

This chain connects TRBV6-4 to TRBJ2-1; checking the TCRdb D call of TRBD2 is not possible without DNA. The CDR3 extends over 14 amino acids. Germline V lookup: CDR1 MRHNA, CDR2 SNTAGT. The CDR3 here is CASSDSGGIDEQFF.

The V and J genes are TRBV12-3 or TRBV12-4 and TRBJ2-1; with no DNA, the TCRdb D assignment of TRBD1 cannot be verified. The CDR3 has 16 residues. The CDR3 is CASSNPTDGGGNEQFF.

The CDR3 protein is CASSPEGVNTEAFF. The genes are TRBV4-1 and TRBJ1-1; TCRdb selects TRBD1, and the lack of DNA leaves this call unchecked. The CDR3 extends over 14 amino acids. In germline, CDR1 is MGHRA, CDR2 YSYEKL.

The rearrangement uses TRBV20-1 and TRBJ2-5; TCRdb names TRBD2, which stays unverified in the absence of DNA. CDR3 length: 13 amino acids. Germline V gene lookup returns CDR1 DFQATT and CDR2 SNEGSKA (reference sequence). This chain's CDR3 is CSARVPSGGQEYF.

The chain links TRBV6-1 to TRBJ1-1; no DNA is available, so the TRBD1 call from TCRdb remains unchecked. This CDR3 spans 13 amino acids. Germline-derived CDR1 and CDR2 are MNHNS and SASEGT. This chain's CDR3 is CASRKPGQAEAFF.

This chain joins TRBV5-1 and TRBJ2-2; TCRdb proposes TRBD1, but this gene call is untestable without DNA. Per germline, CDR1 SGHRS and CDR2 YFSETQ. The CDR3 loop spans 15 amino acids. Here the CDR3 reads CASSYQGILNGELFF.

The chain joins TRBV27 to TRBJ1-4. This CDR3 is 14 amino acids long. Germline V gene data show CDR1 as MNHEY and CDR2 as SMNVEV (reference sequence). CDR3 region: CASSFPGPNEKLFF.

The chain is built from TRBV10-3 and TRBJ2-1; TCRdb returns TRBD1, unconfirmable since there is no DNA. The CDR3 is 16 amino acids. Germline CDR1 ENHRY, CDR2 SYGVKD. This CDR3 reads CAISNLRVGEYNEQFF.